This T cell receptor beta chain was identified during a study of type 1 and type 2 diabetes patients. Study details: Samples came from type 1 diabetic, type 2 diabetic or nondiabetic people, recruited in China. A total of roughly 20,000,000 paired-end reads came from the whole study. Overall study results and limits: Type 2 diabetes patients had few highly-expanded CD4+ clones, median one. V and J gene usage correlated at about 0.97 between type 2 diabetes and control samples.

Genomic DNA was the PCR template. The TCR beta CDR3 region was amplified using 30 forward and 13 reverse primers. TCRdb reanalysed the multiplex PCR reads using MiXCR and keeps one entry per CDR3 protein. The profile covers 250,000 or so distinct CDR3 sequences, with roughly 48% appearing a single time and roughly an eighth taken by the ten largest. About this clonotype: Its matching antigen is unknown.

The V end lost 8 bases, the J end lost 4 bases, and 14 bases lay between the germline ends. The CDR3 is made up of 12 amino acids. The germline V gene encodes CDR1 DFQATT and CDR2 SNEGSKA (reference sequence). This sequence was found in a man aged 18-30 years with type 2 diabetes. Sequencing used peripheral blood mononuclear cells (PBMCs). This chain connects TRBV20-1 to TRBJ2-5, with D perhaps TRBD1 (6 bases). In DNA, the CDR3 is TGCAGTACACTCAGGGGTGGAGAGACCCAGTACTTC. Translation gives CSTLRGGETQYF.